This TCR beta chain was recorded in a study of T cell repertoires in cytomegalovirus infection. TCRdb recomputed calls from the reads with MiXCR, one row per CDR3 protein. This sample carries hundreds of thousands of distinct CDR3 sequences, around a third of them seen once, and the ten largest clones take approximately 13%. This CDR3 is built from 14 residues. V dropped 4 bases and J dropped 2 bases, with 10 bases sitting between them. CDR1 MNHEY and CDR2 SVGAGI come from the germline V gene. Notes on this clonotype: What it binds is unknown.

The genes are TRBV6-5 and TRBJ2-3; TRBD1 is a possible D gene (6 bases). This TCR derives from a human donor in good health (CMV status not recorded). Some clones in this sample may be carry-over from other donors' samples. The material was cultured CD8+ T cells from PBMCs, obtained from culture after CMV antigen stimulation. The DNA for the CDR3 is TGTGCCAGCAGTTTGGGACAAGACACAGATACGCAGTATTTT. Protein product: CASSLGQDTDTQYF.